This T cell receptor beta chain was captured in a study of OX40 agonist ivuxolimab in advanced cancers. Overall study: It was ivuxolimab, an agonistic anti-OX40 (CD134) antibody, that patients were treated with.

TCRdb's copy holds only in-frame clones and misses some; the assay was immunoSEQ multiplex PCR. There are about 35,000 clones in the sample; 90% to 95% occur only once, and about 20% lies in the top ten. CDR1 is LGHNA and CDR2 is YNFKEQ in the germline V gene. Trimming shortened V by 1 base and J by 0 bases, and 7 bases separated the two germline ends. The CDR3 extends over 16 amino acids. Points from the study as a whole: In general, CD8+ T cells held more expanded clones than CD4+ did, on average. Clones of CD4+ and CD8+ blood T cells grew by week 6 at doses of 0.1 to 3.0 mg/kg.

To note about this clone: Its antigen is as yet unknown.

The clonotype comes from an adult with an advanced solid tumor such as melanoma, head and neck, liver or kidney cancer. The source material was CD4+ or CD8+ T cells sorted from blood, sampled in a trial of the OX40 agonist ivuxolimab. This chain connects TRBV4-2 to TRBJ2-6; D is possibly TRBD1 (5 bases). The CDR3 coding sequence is TGTGCCAGCAGCCAAGCGGACATCTCTGGGGCCAACGTCCTGACTTTC. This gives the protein CASSQADISGANVLTF.